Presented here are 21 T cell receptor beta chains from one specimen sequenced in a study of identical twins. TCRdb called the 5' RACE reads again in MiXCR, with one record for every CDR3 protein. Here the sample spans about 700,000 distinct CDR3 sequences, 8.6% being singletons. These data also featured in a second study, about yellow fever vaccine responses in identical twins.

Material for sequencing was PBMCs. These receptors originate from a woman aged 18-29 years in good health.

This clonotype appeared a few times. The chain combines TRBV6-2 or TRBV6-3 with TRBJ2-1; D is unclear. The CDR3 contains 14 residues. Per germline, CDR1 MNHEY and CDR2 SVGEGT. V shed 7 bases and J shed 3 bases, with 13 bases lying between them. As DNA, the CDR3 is TGTGCCAGCAAAAAAAACTACAACTACAATGAGCAGTTCTTC. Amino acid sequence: CASKKNYNYNEQFF.

The CDR3 is CASSPGTSGSKNTQYF. CDR3 bases: TGTGCCAGCAGCCCGGGGACTAGCGGGAGTAAAAATACGCAGTATTTT. V gene TRBV3-1 combines with J gene TRBJ2-3, with 14 bases lining up with TRBD2. Germline V gene lookup returns CDR1 LGHDT and CDR2 YNNKEL (reference sequence). There are 16 residues in the CDR3. The trim removed 4 bases at V and 7 bases at J, leaving 7 bases unmatched.

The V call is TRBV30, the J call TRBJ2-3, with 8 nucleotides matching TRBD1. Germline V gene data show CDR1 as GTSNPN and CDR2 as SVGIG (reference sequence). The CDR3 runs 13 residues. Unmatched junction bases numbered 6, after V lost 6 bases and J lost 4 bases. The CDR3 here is CACQDRGADTQYF. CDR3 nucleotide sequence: TGTGCCTGTCAAGACAGGGGTGCAGATACGCAGTATTTT.

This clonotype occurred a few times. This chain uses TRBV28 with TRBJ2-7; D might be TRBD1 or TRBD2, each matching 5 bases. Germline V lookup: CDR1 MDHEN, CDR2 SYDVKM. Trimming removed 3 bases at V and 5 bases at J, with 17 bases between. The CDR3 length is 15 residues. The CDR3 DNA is TGTGCCAGCAGTTTTTTTGGGGGAACTTTGGACGAGCAGTACTTC. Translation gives CASSFFGGTLDEQYF.

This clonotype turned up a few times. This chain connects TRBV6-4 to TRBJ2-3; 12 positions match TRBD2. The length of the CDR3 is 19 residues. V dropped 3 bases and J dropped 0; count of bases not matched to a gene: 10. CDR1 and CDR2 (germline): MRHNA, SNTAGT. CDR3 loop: CASSESATSGSSSTDTQYF. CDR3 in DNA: TGTGCCAGCAGTGAGTCCGCGACTAGCGGGAGTTCCAGCACAGATACGCAGTATTTT.

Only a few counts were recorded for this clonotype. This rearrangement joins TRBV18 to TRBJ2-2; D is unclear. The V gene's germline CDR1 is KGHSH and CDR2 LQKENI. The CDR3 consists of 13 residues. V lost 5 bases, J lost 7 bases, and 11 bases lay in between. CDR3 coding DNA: TGTGCCAGCTCAGTCTCGGCGGACGGGGAGCTGTTTTTT. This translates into CASSVSADGELFF.

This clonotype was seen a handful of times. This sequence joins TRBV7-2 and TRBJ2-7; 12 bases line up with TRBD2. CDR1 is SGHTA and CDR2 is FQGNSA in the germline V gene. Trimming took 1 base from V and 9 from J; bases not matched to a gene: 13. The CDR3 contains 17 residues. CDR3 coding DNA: TGTGCCAGCAGCTTAGGCCCCTCTAGCGGGGGGGCGGCGGGGCAGTACTTC. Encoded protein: CASSLGPSSGGAAGQYF.

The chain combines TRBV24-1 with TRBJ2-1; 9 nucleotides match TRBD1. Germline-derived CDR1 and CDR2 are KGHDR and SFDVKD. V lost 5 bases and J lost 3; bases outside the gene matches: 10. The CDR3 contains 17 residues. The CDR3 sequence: CATSVNPGQGNYNEQFF. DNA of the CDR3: TGTGCCACCAGTGTAAACCCGGGACAGGGTAACTACAATGAGCAGTTCTTC.

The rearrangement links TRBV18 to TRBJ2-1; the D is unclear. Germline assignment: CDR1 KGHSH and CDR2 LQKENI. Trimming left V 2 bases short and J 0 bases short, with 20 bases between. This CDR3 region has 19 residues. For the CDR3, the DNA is TGTGCCAGCTCACCAACCCTCCAGGCACCCGAACGCTCCTACAATGAGCAGTTCTTC. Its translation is CASSPTLQAPERSYNEQFF.

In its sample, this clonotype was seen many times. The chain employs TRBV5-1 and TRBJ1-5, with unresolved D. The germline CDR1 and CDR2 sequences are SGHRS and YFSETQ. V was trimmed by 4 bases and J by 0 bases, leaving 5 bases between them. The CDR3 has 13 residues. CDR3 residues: CASSENSNQPQHF. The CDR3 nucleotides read TGCGCCAGCAGCGAAAATAGCAATCAGCCCCAGCATTTT.

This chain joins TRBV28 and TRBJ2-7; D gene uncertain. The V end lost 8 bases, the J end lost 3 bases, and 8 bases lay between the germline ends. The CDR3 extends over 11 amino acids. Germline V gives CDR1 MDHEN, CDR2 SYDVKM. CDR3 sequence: CASADRYEQYF. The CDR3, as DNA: TGTGCCAGCGCTGATCGCTACGAGCAGTACTTC.

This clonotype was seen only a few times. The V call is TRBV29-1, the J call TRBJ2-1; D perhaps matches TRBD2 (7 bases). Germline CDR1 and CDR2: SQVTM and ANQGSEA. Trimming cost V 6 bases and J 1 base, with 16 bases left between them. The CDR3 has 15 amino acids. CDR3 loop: CSVGKGGGSYNEQFF. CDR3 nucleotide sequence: TGCAGCGTGGGTAAGGGGGGAGGGTCCTACAATGAGCAGTTCTTC.

The CDR3 DNA is TGCAGTGCTAGGATGAACACTGAAGCTTTCTTT. It encodes CSARMNTEAFF. The V and J genes are TRBV20-1 and TRBJ1-1; no definite D call. The germline V gene has CDR1 DFQATT and CDR2 SNEGSKA (reference sequence). The CDR3 consists of 11 residues. V was pared by 3 bases and J by 0 bases, with 2 bases between.

The CDR3 nucleotides are TGTGCCAGCAGTGAAGGCGGAACTAGCGACAATGAGCAGTTCTTC. Its translation is CASSEGGTSDNEQFF. The rearrangement uses TRBV6-4 and TRBJ2-1; TRBD2 matches at 7 bases. The J segment lost 5 bases and the V segment lost 3 bases, leaving 7 bases of the junction unmatched. Germline V gene data show CDR1 as MRHNA and CDR2 as SNTAGT. There are 15 residues in the CDR3.

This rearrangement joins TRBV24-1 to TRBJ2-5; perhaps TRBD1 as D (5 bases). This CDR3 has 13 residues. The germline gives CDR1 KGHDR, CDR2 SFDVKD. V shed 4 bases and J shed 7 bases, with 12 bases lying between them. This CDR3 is CATSEGLSGTQYF. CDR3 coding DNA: TGTGCCACCAGTGAGGGGCTTTCGGGGACCCAGTACTTC.

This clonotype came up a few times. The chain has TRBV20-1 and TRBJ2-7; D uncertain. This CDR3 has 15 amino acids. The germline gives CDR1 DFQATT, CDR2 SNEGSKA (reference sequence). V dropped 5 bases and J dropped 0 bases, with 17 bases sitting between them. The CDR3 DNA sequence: TGCAGTGCTCCGAACCCGGAAGCGTTCTCCTACGAGCAGTACTTC. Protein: CSAPNPEAFSYEQYF.

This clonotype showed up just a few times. CDR3 amino acids: CASSQWLGQGYGYTF. CDR3 in DNA: TGTGCCAGCAGCCAATGGCTCGGACAGGGCTATGGCTACACCTTC. The rearrangement uses TRBV7-6 and TRBJ1-2, with 8 bases aligning to TRBD1. The CDR3 has 15 residues. Germline trimming cut 5 bases from V and 4 bases from J; bases unmatched to any gene: 9. CDR1 SGHVS and CDR2 FNYEAQ come from the germline V gene.

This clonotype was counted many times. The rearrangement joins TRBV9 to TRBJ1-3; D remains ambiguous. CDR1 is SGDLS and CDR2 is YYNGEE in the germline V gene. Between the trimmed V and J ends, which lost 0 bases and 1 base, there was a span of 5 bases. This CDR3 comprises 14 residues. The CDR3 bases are TGTGCCAGCAGCGTAGGGAGATCTGGAAACACCATATATTTT. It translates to CASSVGRSGNTIYF.

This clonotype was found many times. CDR3 loop: CASSHAGFVETQYF. The CDR3 DNA follows: TGTGCCAGCAGCCATGCCGGGTTTGTGGAGACCCAGTACTTC. V and J are TRBV7-8 and TRBJ2-5; D remains unclear. Trimming stripped 5 bases from V and 5 bases from J, with 15 bases between. CDR1 is SGHVS and CDR2 is FQNEAQ in the germline V gene. The CDR3 runs to 14 residues.

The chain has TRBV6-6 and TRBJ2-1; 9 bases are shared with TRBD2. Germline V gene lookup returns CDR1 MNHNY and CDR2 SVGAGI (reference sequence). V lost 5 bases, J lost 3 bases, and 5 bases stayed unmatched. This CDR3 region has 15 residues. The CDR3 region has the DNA TGTGCCAGCAGTGGGGGACTAGCTATCTACAATGAGCAGTTCTTC. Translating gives CASSGGLAIYNEQFF.

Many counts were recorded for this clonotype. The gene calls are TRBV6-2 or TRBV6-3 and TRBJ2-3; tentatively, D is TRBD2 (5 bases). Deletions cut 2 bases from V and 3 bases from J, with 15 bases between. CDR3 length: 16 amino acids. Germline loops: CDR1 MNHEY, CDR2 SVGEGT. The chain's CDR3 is CASSYATGSPTDTQYF. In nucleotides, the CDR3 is TGTGCCAGCAGTTACGCAACGGGAAGCCCAACAGATACGCAGTATTTT.